The clone carrying this T cell receptor beta chain was picked up a small number of times. These data originate in a study of T cells after yellow fever vaccination. TCRdb re-analysed the 5' RACE reads in MiXCR, keeping a single row per CDR3 protein. Of some 320,000 distinct CDR3 sequences in the sample, approximately 4% are singletons; the top ten hold under 30%. The V gene lost 0 bases and the J gene lost 8 bases, with 29 bases spanning the gap. The CDR3 loop spans 20 amino acids. Germline CDR1 is MGHRA and CDR2 is YSYEKL. Sample: PBMCs, taken 5 days after the yellow fever booster vaccination. This TCR was sampled from a young man who received the YFV17D yellow fever vaccine. V is TRBV4-1 and J is TRBJ2-1; D is possibly TRBD2 (7 bases). CDR3 DNA sequence: TGCGCCAGCAGCCAAGATTCACCCTTTCGATTATCGGGGGGCCCCCATGAGCAGTTCTTC. Translated, it gives CASSQDSPFRLSGGPHEQFF.